This T cell receptor (beta chain) is from a study of shared clonotypes between healthy human individuals. The table came from immunoSEQ multiplex PCR; TCRdb's copy has only in-frame clones and leaves some out. Of 2 million to 2.5 million clones listed, more than 85% were seen once; the top ten hold approximately 0.4%. CD45RA+ naive and CD45RA-negative memory subsets were separated from CD4+ cells. This TCR was sampled from a man between 18 and 29 years old in good health. Some clones in this sample may be carry-over from other donors' samples. Sequenced material: naive CD4+ T cells from PBMCs. The subset here: CD45RA+ positively selected.

As DNA, the CDR3 is TGTGCCAGCAGTTCGCCAGGGCGCCTTAACACTGAAGCTTTCTTT. Translation: CASSSPGRLNTEAFF. The chain carries TRBV28 and TRBJ1-1; D possibly corresponds to TRBD1 (5 bases). V lost 4 bases and J 2 bases, leaving 14 bases between the germline ends. Germline-derived CDR1 and CDR2 are MDHEN and SYDVKM. CDR3 size: 15 residues.